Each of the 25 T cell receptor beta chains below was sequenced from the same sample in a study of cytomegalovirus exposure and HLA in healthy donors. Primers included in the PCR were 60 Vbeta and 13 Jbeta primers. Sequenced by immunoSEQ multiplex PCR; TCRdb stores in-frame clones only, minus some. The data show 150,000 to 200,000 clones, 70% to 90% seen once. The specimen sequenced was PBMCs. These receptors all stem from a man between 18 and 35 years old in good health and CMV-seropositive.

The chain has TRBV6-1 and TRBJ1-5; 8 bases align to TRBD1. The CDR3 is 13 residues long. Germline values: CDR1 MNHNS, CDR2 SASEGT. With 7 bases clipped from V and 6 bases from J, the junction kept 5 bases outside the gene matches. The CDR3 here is CASKDREGQPQHF. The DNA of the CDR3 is TGTGCCAGCAAGGACAGGGAGGGTCAGCCCCAGCATTTT.

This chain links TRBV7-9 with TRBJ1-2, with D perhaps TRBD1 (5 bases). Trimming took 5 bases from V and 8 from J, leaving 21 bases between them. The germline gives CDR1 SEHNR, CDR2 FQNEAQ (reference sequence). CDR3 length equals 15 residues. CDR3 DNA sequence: TGTGCCAGCAGCCTAGATTTCGGCAGGGAAGGCGGCTACACCTTC. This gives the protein CASSLDFGREGGYTF.

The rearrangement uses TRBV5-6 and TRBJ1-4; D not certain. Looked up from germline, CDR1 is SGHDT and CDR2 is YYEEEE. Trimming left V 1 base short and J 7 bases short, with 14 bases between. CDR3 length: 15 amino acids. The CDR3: CASSLYSVPSEKLFF. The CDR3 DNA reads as TGTGCCAGCAGCTTGTATTCAGTCCCTAGTGAAAAACTGTTTTTT.

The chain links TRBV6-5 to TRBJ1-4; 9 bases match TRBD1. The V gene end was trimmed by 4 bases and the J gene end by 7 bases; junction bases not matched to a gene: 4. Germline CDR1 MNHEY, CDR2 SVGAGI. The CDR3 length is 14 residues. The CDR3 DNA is TGTGCCAGCAGTTCCCGGGACAGGGCTGAAAAACTGTTTTTT. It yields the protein CASSSRDRAEKLFF.

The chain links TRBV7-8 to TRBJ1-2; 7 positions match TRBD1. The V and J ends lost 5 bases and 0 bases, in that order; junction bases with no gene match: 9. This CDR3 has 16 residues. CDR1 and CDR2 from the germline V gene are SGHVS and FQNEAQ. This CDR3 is CASSLGQLIANYGYTF. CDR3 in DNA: TGTGCCAGCAGCCTGGGACAGCTAATAGCTAACTATGGCTACACCTTC.

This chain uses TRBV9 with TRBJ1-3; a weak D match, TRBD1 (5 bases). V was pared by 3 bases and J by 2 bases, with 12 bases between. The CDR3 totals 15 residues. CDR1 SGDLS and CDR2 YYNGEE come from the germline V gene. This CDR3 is CASSARGTAGNTIYF. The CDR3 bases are TGTGCCAGCAGCGCTCGGGGGACTGCTGGAAACACCATATATTTT.

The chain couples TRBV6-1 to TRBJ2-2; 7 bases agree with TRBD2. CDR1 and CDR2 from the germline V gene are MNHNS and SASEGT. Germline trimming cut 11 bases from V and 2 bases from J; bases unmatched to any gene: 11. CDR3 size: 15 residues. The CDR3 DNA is TGTGCCGCATCCCGGCTAGCGGATAACACCGGGGAGCTGTTTTTT. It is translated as CAASRLADNTGELFF.

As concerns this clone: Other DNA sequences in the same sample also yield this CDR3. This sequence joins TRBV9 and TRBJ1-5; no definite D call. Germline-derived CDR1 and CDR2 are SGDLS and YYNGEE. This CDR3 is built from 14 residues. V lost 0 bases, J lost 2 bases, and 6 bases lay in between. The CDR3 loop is CASSVAAGNQPQHF. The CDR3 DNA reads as TGTGCCAGCAGCGTAGCCGCGGGCAATCAGCCCCAGCATTTT. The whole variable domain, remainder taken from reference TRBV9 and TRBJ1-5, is DSGVTQTPKHLITATGQRVTLRCSPRSGDLSVYWYQQSLDQGLQFLIQYYNGEERAKGNILERFSAQQFPDLHSELNLSSLELGDSALYFCASSVAAGNQPQHFGDGTRLSIL.

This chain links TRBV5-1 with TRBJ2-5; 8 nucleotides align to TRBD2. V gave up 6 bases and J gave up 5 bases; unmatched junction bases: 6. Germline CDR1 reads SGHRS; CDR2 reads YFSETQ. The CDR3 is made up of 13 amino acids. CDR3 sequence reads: CASTRGVQETQYF. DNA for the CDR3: TGCGCCAGCACGCGGGGGGTCCAGGAGACCCAGTACTTC.

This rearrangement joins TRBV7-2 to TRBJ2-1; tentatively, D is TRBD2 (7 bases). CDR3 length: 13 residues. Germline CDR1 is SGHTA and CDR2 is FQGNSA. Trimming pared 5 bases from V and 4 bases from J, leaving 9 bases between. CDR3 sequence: CASSRGAYNEQFF. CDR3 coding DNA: TGTGCCAGCAGCCGGGGGGCGTACAATGAGCAGTTCTTC.

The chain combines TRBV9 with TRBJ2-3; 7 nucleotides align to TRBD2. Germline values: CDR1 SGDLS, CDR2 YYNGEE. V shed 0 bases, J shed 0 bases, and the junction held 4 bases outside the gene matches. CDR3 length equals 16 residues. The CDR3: CASSVDGGGSTDTQYF. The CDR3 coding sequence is TGTGCCAGCAGCGTAGATGGGGGGGGGAGCACAGATACGCAGTATTTT.

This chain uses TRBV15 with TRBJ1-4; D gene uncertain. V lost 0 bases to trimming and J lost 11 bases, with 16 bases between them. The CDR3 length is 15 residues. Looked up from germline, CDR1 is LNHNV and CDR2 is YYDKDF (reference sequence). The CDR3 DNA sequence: TGTGCCACCAGCAGAGATAAAGTGTCCGGCGGGAAACTGTTTTTT. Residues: CATSRDKVSGGKLFF. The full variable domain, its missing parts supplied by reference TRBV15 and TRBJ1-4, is DAMVIQNPRYQVTQFGKPVTLSCSQTLNHNVMYWYQQKSSQAPKLLFHYYDKDFNNEADTPDNFQSRRPNTSFCFLDIRSPGLGDTAMYLCATSRDKVSGGKLFFGSGTQLSVL.

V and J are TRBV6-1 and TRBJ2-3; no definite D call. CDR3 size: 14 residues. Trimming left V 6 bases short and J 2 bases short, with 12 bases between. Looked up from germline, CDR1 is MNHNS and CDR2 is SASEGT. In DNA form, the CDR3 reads TGTGCCAGCAGAGAGGTTTTGGTCACAGATACGCAGTATTTT. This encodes CASREVLVTDTQYF.

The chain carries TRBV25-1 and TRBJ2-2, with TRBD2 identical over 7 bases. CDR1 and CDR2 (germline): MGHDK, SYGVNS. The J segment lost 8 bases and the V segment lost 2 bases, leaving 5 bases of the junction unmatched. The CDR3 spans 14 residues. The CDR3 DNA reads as TGTGCCAGCAGTGAAGCAGGGAGGGAGGGGGAGCTGTTTTTT. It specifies CASSEAGREGELFF.

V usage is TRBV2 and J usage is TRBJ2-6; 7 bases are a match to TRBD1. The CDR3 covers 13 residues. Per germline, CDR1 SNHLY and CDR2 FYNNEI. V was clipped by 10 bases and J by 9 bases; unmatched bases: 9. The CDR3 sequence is CATAGTDGNVLTF. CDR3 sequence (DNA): TGTGCCACCGCCGGGACAGACGGCAACGTCCTGACTTTC. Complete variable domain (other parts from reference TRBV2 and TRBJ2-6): EPEVTQTPSHQVTQMGQEVILRCVPISNHLYFYWYRQILGQKVEFLVSFYNNEISEKSEIFDDQFSVERPDGSNFTLKIRSTKLEDSAMYFCATAGTDGNVLTFGAGSRLTVL.

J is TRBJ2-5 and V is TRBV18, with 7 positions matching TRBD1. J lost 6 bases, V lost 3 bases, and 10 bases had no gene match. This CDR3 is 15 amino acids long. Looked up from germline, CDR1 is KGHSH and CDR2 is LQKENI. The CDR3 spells CASSPETGAEQTQYF. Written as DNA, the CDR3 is TGTGCCAGCTCACCCGAAACAGGGGCGGAACAGACCCAGTACTTC.

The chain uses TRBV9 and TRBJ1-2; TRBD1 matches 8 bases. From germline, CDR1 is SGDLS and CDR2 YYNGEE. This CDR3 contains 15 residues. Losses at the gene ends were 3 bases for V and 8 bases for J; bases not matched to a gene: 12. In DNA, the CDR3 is TGTGCCAGCAGCGGGCCCTTTGGACAGGGCTTGGGCTACACCTTC. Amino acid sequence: CASSGPFGQGLGYTF. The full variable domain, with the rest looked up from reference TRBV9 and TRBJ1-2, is DSGVTQTPKHLITATGQRVTLRCSPRSGDLSVYWYQQSLDQGLQFLIQYYNGEERAKGNILERFSAQQFPDLHSELNLSSLELGDSALYFCASSGPFGQGLGYTFGSGTRLTVV.

The CDR3 is CASSQYNNQPQHF. DNA for the CDR3: TGCGCCAGCAGCCAGTATAATAATCAGCCCCAGCATTTT. V usage is TRBV4-1 and J usage is TRBJ1-5; D is unresolved. Per germline, CDR1 MGHRA and CDR2 YSYEKL. V was clipped by 3 bases and J by 4 bases, with 7 bases between them. This CDR3 comprises 13 residues.

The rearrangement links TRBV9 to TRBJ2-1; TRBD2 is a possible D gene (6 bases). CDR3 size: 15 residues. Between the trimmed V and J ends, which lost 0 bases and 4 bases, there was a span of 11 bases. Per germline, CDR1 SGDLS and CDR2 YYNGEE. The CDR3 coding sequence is TGTGCCAGCAGCGTAGGGGGACTGGGATACAATGAGCAGTTCTTC. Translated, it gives CASSVGGLGYNEQFF.

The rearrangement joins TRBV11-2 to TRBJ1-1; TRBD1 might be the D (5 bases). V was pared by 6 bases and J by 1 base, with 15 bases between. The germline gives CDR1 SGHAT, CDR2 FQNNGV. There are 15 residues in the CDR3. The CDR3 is CASRGQGTENTEAFF. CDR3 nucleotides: TGTGCCAGCAGGGGGCAGGGTACGGAGAACACTGAAGCTTTCTTT.

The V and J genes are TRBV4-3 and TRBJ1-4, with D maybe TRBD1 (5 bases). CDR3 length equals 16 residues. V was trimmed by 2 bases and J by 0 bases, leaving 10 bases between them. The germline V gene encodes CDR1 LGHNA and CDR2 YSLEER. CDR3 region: CASSQSPGATNEKLFF. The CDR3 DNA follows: TGCGCCAGCAGCCAATCCCCGGGGGCAACTAATGAAAAACTGTTTTTT.

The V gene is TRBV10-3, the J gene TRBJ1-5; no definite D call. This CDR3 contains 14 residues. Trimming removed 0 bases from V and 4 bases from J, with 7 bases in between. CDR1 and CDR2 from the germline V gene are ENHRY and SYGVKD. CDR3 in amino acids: CAISESIGNQPQHF. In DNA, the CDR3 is TGTGCCATCAGTGAGTCGATCGGGAATCAGCCCCAGCATTTT.

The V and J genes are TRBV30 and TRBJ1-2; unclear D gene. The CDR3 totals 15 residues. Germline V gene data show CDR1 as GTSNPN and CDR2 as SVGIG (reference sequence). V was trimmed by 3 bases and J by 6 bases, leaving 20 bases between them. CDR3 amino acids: CAWRNRGRTLDGYTF. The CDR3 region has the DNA TGTGCCTGGAGAAACCGAGGCAGGACTCTGGATGGCTACACCTTC. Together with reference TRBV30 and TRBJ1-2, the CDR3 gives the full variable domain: SQTIHQWPATLVQPVGSPLSLECTVEGTSNPNLYWYRQAAGRGLQLLFYSVGIGQISSEVPQNLSASRPQDRQFILSSKKLLLSDSGFYLCAWRNRGRTLDGYTFGSGTRLTVV.

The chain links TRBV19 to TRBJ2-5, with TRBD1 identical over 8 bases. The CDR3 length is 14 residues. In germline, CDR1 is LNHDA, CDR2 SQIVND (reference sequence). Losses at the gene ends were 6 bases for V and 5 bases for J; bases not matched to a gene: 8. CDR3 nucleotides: TGTGCCAGTAGCAGACTACAGGGGGAGGAGACCCAGTACTTC. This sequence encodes CASSRLQGEETQYF.

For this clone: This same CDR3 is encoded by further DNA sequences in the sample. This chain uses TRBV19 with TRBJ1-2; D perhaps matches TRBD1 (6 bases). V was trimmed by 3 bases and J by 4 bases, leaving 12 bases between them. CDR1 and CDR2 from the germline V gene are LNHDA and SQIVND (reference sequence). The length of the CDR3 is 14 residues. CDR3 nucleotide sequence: TGTGCCAGTAGTATTGGGCAGGGGCGCTATGGCTACACCTTC. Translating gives CASSIGQGRYGYTF.